The TCR beta chain described here comes from a study of blood T cell repertoires in COVID-19. Study as a whole: Sites in the United States, Italy and Spain provided acute and convalescent COVID-19 samples. T cells, B-cell-depleted T cells, or PBMCs provided the cDNA or gDNA that served as material.

The V gene's germline CDR1 is SGHRS and CDR2 YFSETQ. The CDR3 contains 15 residues. V was shortened by 0 bases and J by 4 bases, with 13 bases between the two germline ends. Cohorts were assigned according to the clinical history that participants reported. The recovered donors of Cohort 3 showed two negative PCRs, clearance, or symptom resolution. Clones were read by immunoSEQ multiplex PCR, and TCRdb kept only the in-frame ones, dropping some. Here the sample spans hundreds of thousands of clones, 85% being singletons. The chain links TRBV5-1 to TRBJ1-2, with D tentatively TRBD1 (6 bases). The sequence came from a woman aged 45-59 years who had recovered from COVID-19. Sequencing input: PBMCs or T cells enriched from blood (not recorded which). CDR3: CASSLAAGAGYGYTF. As DNA, the CDR3 is TGCGCCAGCAGCTTGGCGGCGGGGGCTGGCTATGGCTACACCTTC.